These 23 T cell receptor beta chains share one sample of origin, sequenced in a study of cytomegalovirus exposure and HLA in healthy donors. In the PCR, 60 Vbeta and 13 Jbeta primers were used. TCRdb keeps only in-frame clones here, not all; method: immunoSEQ multiplex PCR. The profile shows some 190,000 clones, 77% of them singletons. Sequencing used PBMCs. Receptor source: a woman under 40 in good health and CMV-seropositive.

This clone was found a few times. This chain joins TRBV2 and TRBJ2-1, with a weak D call TRBD2 (5 bases). Germline V CDR1 and CDR2: SNHLY, FYNNEI. The CDR3 is made up of 15 amino acids. V was cut by 8 bases and J by 0 bases, with 14 bases left in between. The CDR3 bases are TGTGCCAGCGTACGGAGCGGAGGCTCCTACAATGAGCAGTTCTTC. Its translation: CASVRSGGSYNEQFF.

This chain links TRBV30 with TRBJ1-4; 7 nucleotides line up with TRBD1. Germline values: CDR1 GTSNPN, CDR2 SVGIG (reference sequence). The CDR3 runs 14 residues. J lost 9 bases, V lost 2 bases, and 9 bases had no gene match. The DNA of the CDR3 is TGTGCCTGGAGTCGGTCGGGACAGAAACAAAAACTGTTTTTT. Its translation is CAWSRSGQKQKLFF.

V is TRBV5-1 and J is TRBJ1-3; 11 bases are a match to TRBD1. Germline lookup yields CDR1 SGHRS and CDR2 YFSETQ. Unmatched junction bases numbered 8, after V lost 4 bases and J lost 2 bases. The CDR3 spans 17 residues. CDR3 region: CASSLGTGGWAGNTIYF. The CDR3 nucleotides read TGCGCCAGCAGCCTAGGGACAGGGGGATGGGCTGGAAACACCATATATTTT.

The rearrangement joins TRBV9 to TRBJ2-5, with D perhaps TRBD2 (5 bases). CDR3 size: 12 residues. Germline lookup yields CDR1 SGDLS and CDR2 YYNGEE. V gave up 3 bases and J gave up 5 bases, with 8 bases separating them. The CDR3 coding sequence is TGTGCCAGCAGCGGCCGAGGGGAGACCCAGTACTTC. Translation gives CASSGRGETQYF.

CDR3 region: CATSGGEETQYF. The CDR3 DNA sequence: TGTGCCACCAGCGGGGGGGAAGAGACCCAGTACTTC. The rearrangement joins TRBV2 to TRBJ2-5, with 10 bases identical to TRBD2. Losses at the gene ends were 10 bases for V and 3 bases for J; bases not matched to a gene: 2. This CDR3 is built from 12 residues. The V gene's germline CDR1 is SNHLY and CDR2 FYNNEI.

The chain recombines TRBV9 with TRBJ2-2, with D perhaps matching TRBD2 (6 bases). The CDR3 contains 14 residues. The germline V gene has CDR1 SGDLS and CDR2 YYNGEE. V gave up 0 bases and J gave up 5 bases, with 8 bases separating them. CDR3 nucleotide sequence: TGTGCCAGCAGCGTAGCGGGAGTGACCGGGGAGCTGTTTTTT. Translating gives CASSVAGVTGELFF.

The chain couples TRBV10-3 to TRBJ1-1; no reliable D call. The V and J ends lost 8 bases and 6 bases respectively, with 13 bases between them. Germline values: CDR1 ENHRY, CDR2 SYGVKD. The CDR3 extends over 12 amino acids. CDR3 bases: TGTGCCATCCAATCGACATCGGCTGAAGCTTTCTTT. Translated, it gives CAIQSTSAEAFF.

The chain combines TRBV19 with TRBJ1-1, with TRBD1 identical over 7 bases. The CDR3 runs 13 residues. V shed 6 bases and J 4 bases; nucleotides not matched to a gene: 5. Germline assignment: CDR1 LNHDA and CDR2 SQIVND (reference sequence). The CDR3 sequence: CASRKQGPTEAFF. The CDR3 DNA reads TGTGCCAGTAGGAAACAGGGGCCCACTGAAGCTTTCTTT.

The V call is TRBV7-2, the J call TRBJ1-4, with D perhaps matching TRBD1 (5 bases). Germline V CDR1 and CDR2: SGHTA, FQGNSA. CDR3 length: 16 residues. The ends were cut back, 2 bases at V and 2 bases at J, with 12 bases in the middle. This chain's CDR3 is CASSLQGGWTNEKLFF. For the CDR3, the DNA is TGTGCCAGCAGCTTACAGGGAGGGTGGACTAATGAAAAACTGTTTTTT.

This clone was recorded a few times. The chain links TRBV5-1 to TRBJ1-4; D remains ambiguous. Germline CDR1 reads SGHRS; CDR2 reads YFSETQ. The CDR3 consists of 15 residues. Deletions cut 3 bases from V and 8 bases from J, with 17 bases between. Here the CDR3 DNA reads TGCGCCAGCAGCTGGGGAGCCGGGGATGGGGAAAAACTGTTTTTT. It encodes CASSWGAGDGEKLFF.

The gene calls are TRBV11-2 and TRBJ2-7; 14 bases are a match to TRBD2. The CDR3 extends over 15 amino acids. The germline CDR1 and CDR2 sequences are SGHAT and FQNNGV. Losses at the gene ends were 1 base for V and 6 bases for J; bases not matched to a gene: 2. CDR3 nucleotide sequence: TGTGCCAGCAGCTTAGCGGGACTAGCGGGAGTCGAGCAGTACTTC. As protein: CASSLAGLAGVEQYF.

The rearrangement joins TRBV30 to TRBJ2-2, with D tentatively TRBD1 (6 bases). The CDR3 has 13 amino acids. V gave up 6 bases and J gave up 0 bases, with 8 bases separating them. Germline V lookup: CDR1 GTSNPN, CDR2 SVGIG (reference sequence). As DNA, the CDR3 is TGTGCCTGTGGACAGTCGAACACCGGGGAGCTGTTTTTT. Amino acids: CACGQSNTGELFF.

The chain combines TRBV27 with TRBJ1-1; D unclear. V was clipped by 1 base and J by 1 base, with 4 bases between them. The CDR3 consists of 13 residues. Germline V gene sequence: CDR1 MNHEY, CDR2 SMNVEV (reference sequence). CDR3 amino acids: CASSLFRNTEAFF. The CDR3 nucleotides read TGTGCCAGCAGTTTATTCCGGAACACTGAAGCTTTCTTT.

The chain recombines TRBV7-2 with TRBJ1-5, with a weak D call TRBD1 (6 bases). The CDR3 sequence is 15 residues long. Germline V gene sequence: CDR1 SGHTA, CDR2 FQGNSA. Trimming shortened V by 2 bases and J by 7 bases, and 15 bases separated the two germline ends. DNA of the CDR3: TGTGCCAGCAGCTTATCTCCAGGGGTGAGGCAGCCCCAGCATTTT. It specifies CASSLSPGVRQPQHF.

This rearrangement joins TRBV7-2 to TRBJ2-7; weak D call: TRBD2 (7 bases). Looked up from germline, CDR1 is SGHTA and CDR2 is FQGNSA. Trimming shortened V by 1 base and J by 2 bases, and 15 bases separated the two germline ends. This CDR3 contains 16 residues. Written as DNA, the CDR3 is TGTGCCAGCAGCTTAGTTGGGGGGGCTAATACCTACGAGCAGTACTTC. Translation gives CASSLVGGANTYEQYF.

The chain employs TRBV11-1 and TRBJ2-1; 11 bases fit TRBD1. The CDR3 is 15 amino acids. CDR1 and CDR2 from the germline V gene are SGHAT and FQDESV (reference sequence). V was clipped by 3 bases and J by 4 bases; unmatched bases: 2. The CDR3 loop reads CASSFGTGGYNEQFF. The CDR3 nucleotides read TGTGCCAGCAGCTTCGGGACAGGGGGGTACAATGAGCAGTTCTTC.

The rearrangement links TRBV11-2 to TRBJ2-1, with TRBD2 identical over 9 bases. Germline V lookup: CDR1 SGHAT, CDR2 FQNNGV. Trimming at V came to 1 base and at J to 4 bases, leaving 2 bases not matched to a gene. CDR3 length equals 15 residues. Written as DNA, the CDR3 is TGTGCCAGCAGCTTAGGACTAGCGGTTTACAATGAGCAGTTCTTC. Translated: CASSLGLAVYNEQFF. Together with reference TRBV11-2 and TRBJ2-1, the CDR3 gives the full variable domain: EAGVAQSPRYKIIEKRQSVAFWCNPISGHATLYWYQQILGQGPKLLIQFQNNGVVDDSQLPKDRFSAERLKGVDSTLKIQPAKLEDSAVYLCASSLGLAVYNEQFFGPGTRLTVL.

The rearrangement uses TRBV5-5 and TRBJ2-1; the match to TRBD1 covers 9 bases. Losses at the gene ends were 0 bases for V and 7 bases for J; bases not matched to a gene: 2. CDR1 is SGHKS, CDR2 YYEKEE, per germline (reference sequence). The CDR3 runs to 14 residues. The CDR3 DNA reads TGTGCCAGCAGCTTGGCGACAGGGGGAAATGAGCAGTTCTTC. Encoded protein: CASSLATGGNEQFF.

This clone was seen a single time. This chain connects TRBV2 to TRBJ1-5, with no clear D. Germline lookup yields CDR1 SNHLY and CDR2 FYNNEI. This CDR3 has 14 amino acids. V lost 3 bases, J lost 1 base, and 7 bases lay in between. This CDR3 is CASSETNSNQPQHF. CDR3 nucleotide sequence: TGTGCCAGCAGTGAGACAAACAGCAATCAGCCCCAGCATTTT.

This clone was seen a handful of times. The rearrangement links TRBV2 to TRBJ2-2; D is possibly TRBD2 (7 bases). The V and J ends lost 8 bases and 4 bases respectively, with 11 bases between them. Looked up from germline, CDR1 is SNHLY and CDR2 is FYNNEI. CDR3 size: 13 residues. The CDR3 DNA reads TGTGCCAGCGGGGGGGCGCCCACCGGGGAGCTGTTTTTT. Translated, it gives CASGGAPTGELFF.

The V and J genes are TRBV7-7 and TRBJ2-5, with a weak D call TRBD2 (6 bases). V was clipped by 4 bases and J by 4 bases, with 19 bases between them. The germline gives CDR1 SSHAT, CDR2 FNYEAQ (reference sequence). The CDR3 is 16 amino acids. The CDR3 spells CASSSGWAGSGETQYF. The DNA of the CDR3 is TGTGCCAGCAGCTCGGGATGGGCGGGATCTGGAGAGACCCAGTACTTC.

In the case of this clone: A read error may account for a junction end that differs from germline. The V gene is TRBV28, the J gene TRBJ2-7, with 7 bases that match TRBD2. CDR1 and CDR2 from the germline V gene are MDHEN and SYDVKM. The CDR3 contains 15 residues. This chain's CDR3 is CASSLWGGSSYEQYF. The CDR3 region has the DNA TGTGCCAGCAGCTTATGGGGGGGATCCTCCTACGAGCAGTACTTC.

The J gene is TRBJ1-4, the V gene TRBV13; 9 bases align to TRBD1. V lost 5 bases to trimming and J lost 7 bases; unmatched junction nucleotides: 5. CDR3 length: 14 residues. CDR1 is PRHDT, CDR2 FYEKMQ, per germline (reference sequence). In DNA, the CDR3 is TGTGCCAGCAGCCGACAGGGGGGACGTGAAAAACTGTTTTTT. This gives the protein CASSRQGGREKLFF. The full variable domain, with the rest looked up from reference TRBV13 and TRBJ1-4, is AAGVIQSPRHLIKEKRETATLKCYPIPRHDTVYWYQQGPGQDPQFLISFYEKMQSDKGSIPDRFSAQQFSDYHSELNMSSLELGDSALYFCASSRQGGREKLFFGSGTQLSVL.